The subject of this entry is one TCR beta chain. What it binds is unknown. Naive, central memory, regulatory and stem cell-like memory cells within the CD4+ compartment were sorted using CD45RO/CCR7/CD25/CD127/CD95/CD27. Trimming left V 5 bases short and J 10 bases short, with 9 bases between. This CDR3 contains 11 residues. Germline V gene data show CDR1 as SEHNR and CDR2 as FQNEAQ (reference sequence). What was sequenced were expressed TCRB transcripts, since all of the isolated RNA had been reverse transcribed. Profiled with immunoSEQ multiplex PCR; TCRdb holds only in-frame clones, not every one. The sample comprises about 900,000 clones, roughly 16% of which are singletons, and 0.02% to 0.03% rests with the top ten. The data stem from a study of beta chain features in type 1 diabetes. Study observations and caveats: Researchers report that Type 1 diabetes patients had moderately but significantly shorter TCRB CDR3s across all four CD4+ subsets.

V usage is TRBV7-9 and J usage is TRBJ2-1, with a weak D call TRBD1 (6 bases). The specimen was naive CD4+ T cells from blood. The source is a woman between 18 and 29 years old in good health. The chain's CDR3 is CASSQGGEQFF. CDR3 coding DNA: TGTGCCAGCAGCCAAGGGGGAGAGCAGTTCTTC.